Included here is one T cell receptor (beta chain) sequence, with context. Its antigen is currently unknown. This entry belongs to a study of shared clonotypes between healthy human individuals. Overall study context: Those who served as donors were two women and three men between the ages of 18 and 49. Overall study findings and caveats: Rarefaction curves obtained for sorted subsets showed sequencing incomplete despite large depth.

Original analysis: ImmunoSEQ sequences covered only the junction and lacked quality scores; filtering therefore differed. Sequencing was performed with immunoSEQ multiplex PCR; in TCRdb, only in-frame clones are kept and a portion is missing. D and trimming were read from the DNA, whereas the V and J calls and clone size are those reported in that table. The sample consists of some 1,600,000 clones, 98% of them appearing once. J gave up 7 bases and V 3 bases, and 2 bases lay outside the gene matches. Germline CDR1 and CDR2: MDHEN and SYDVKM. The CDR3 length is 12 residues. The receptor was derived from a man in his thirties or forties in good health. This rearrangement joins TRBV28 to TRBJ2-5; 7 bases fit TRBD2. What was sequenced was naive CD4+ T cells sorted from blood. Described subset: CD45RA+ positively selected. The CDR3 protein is CASSFPGGTQYF. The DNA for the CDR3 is TGTGCCAGCAGTTTCCCGGGGGGGACCCAGTACTTC.